What follows is one T cell receptor beta chain and its context. This clone was seen a handful of times. The antigen it binds to is not known. It has no much larger one-base neighbor in the sample; base qualities were not kept. This specimen includes other DNA sequences encoding the same CDR3. These data originate in a study of PD-1 blockade in classical Hodgkin lymphoma (dated by TCRdb to the early 2020s). Turning to the overall study: Nivolumab dosing was 3 mg/kg intravenously every 2 weeks, continuing until either disease progression or unacceptable toxicity. To define a peripheral blood immune signature of response to PD-1 blockade in classical Hodgkin lymphoma, the study combined TCR beta sequencing with CyTOF.

Overall study results and their limits: CD4+ but not CD8+ TCR diversity rose significantly by C4D1 (p=0.0027 vs p=0.16), most apparent in complete responders (p=0.02). Trial patients with a complete response had baseline diversity similar to that of newly diagnosed patients, while partial responders and progressors had significantly lower diversity. The study covered only a single clinical trial cohort, and the causes of the repertoire differences, possibly disease activity or prior therapy, were still not defined. Baseline TCR diversity was reported to be lower in newly diagnosed patients than in healthy donors, and even lower in relapsed/refractory patients. Lower diversity was observed in patients in whom nivolumab was started less than 1 year after ASCT, and these patients were excluded from later analyses so that confounding by immune reconstitution would be avoided.

V was cut back by 1 base and J by 4 bases, leaving a gap of 14 bases between them. The cysteine opens and the phenylalanine closes a CDR3 of 15 amino acids. Only the CDR3 region is kept as DNA, spanning 45 bases read in frame from base 1. The germline V gene provides CDR1 MGHRA and CDR2 YSYEKL. In light of the paper, this sample's time point label describes: cycle 2 day 1 (C2D1) of nivolumab. Every trial patient had relapsed following autologous stem cell transplantation, and prior brentuximab vedotin exposure was what differed among cohorts A, B and C. The trial cohort was composed of roughly 60 patients with relapsed/refractory classical Hodgkin lymphoma, for whom complete response, partial response or progressive disease was recorded as best overall response. Single-agent nivolumab was administered to trial patients in the multi-cohort phase II CheckMate 205 trial. An independent review committee assessed best overall response by applying the 2007 International Working Group response criteria. PBMCs from the trial were collected at three points: immediately before nivolumab initiation (C1D1), and during therapy at cycle 2 day 1 and cycle 4 day 1. Peripheral blood was collected in 8 mL Vacutainer Cell Preparation Tubes, from which PBMCs were isolated by centrifugation and then cryopreserved.

The Qiagen DNeasy kit was used to extract genomic DNA from unsorted PBMCs and from the negatively selected CD4+ and CD8+ fractions. TCR beta CDR3 regions were amplified by immunoSEQ multiplex PCR using primers annealing to V and J segments. A synthetic immune receptor repertoire was used to minimize amplification bias, and any remaining bias was removed computationally after sequencing. Per the authors' processing: Custom Python scripts were used to quantify repertoire diversity as the Shannon entropy index. Unsorted, CD4+ and CD8+ repertoires were analyzed separately, except in combined analyses where CD4+ and CD8+ sequences were merged in silico. A clone was considered expanded if an increase in frequency of at least 2-fold after treatment relative to C1D1 was found, and a pseudocount of 0.5 was applied to clones undetected at baseline. Singleton clones were defined as clones with 0 or 1 copy at C1D1, and non-singleton clones were defined as clones with 2 or more copies. Clones expanded in unsorted samples were assigned a CD4+, CD8+ or unknown annotation through matching of protein sequences in sorted samples from the same patient. Wilcoxon tests were applied to paired samples to test diversity changes from C1D1 to C4D1. TCRdb re-hosts the immuneACCESS table, in-frame sequences only. Its copies lack some clones; in the studies checked, an unresolved V gene accounts for under half of them, and the cause for the rest is not known. V and J calls and clone size are those listed in that table; D and trimming were worked out from the DNA. The sample table lists approximately 11,000 clones, around 80% of them with a count of one. The top ten clonotypes cover 4.5% to 7% of the sample.

Specimen: peripheral blood mononuclear cells (PBMCs), collected before the second cycle of nivolumab. The source of this sequence is a human donor with classical Hodgkin lymphoma. This sequence uses TRBV4-1 and TRBJ2-7; the D gene assignment is ambiguous. The base sequence is TGCGCCAGCAGCCAAGGCAGTTTGGGATTGTACGAGCAGTACTTC. This is translated as CASSQGSLGLYEQYF.